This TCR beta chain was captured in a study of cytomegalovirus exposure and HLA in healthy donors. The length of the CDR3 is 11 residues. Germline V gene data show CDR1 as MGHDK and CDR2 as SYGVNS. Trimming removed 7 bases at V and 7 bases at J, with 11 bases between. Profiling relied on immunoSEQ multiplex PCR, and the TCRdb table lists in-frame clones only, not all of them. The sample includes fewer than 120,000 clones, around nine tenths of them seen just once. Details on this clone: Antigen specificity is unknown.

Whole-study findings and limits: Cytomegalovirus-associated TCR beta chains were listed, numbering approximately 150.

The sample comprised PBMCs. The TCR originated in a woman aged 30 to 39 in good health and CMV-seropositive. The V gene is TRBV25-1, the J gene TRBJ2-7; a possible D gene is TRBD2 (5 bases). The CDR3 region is CASKETGEQYF. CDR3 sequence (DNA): TGTGCCAGCAAGGAAACGGGGGAGCAGTACTTC.